This TCR beta chain was obtained from a study of blood T cell repertoires in COVID-19. Only in-frame clones appear in the TCRdb table, and some are missing; sequencing was by immunoSEQ multiplex PCR. The profile shows approximately 150,000 clones, around 84% of them singletons. This CDR3 is 15 amino acids long. Trimming cost V 4 bases and J 4 bases; bases outside gene matches: 7. Germline-derived CDR1 and CDR2 are MNHEY and SVGAGI. The V call is TRBV6-5, the J call TRBJ1-3; 7 bases map to TRBD1. This receptor was taken from a human donor with acute or convalescent COVID-19. The donor label of this sample is uncertain. Sample: peripheral blood. The CDR3 loop reads CASSSAGGKGNTIYF. DNA of the CDR3: TGTGCCAGCAGTTCGGCAGGGGGAAAAGGAAACACCATATATTTT.